This T cell receptor (beta chain) was captured by sequencing in a study of OX40 agonist ivuxolimab in advanced cancers. Study background: Age averaged around 60 years (range about 23 to 85), and 80% to 90% were male.

Blood draws occurred at baseline, cycle 4 day 1, and cycle 7 day 1. TCRdb keeps only in-frame clones here, not all; method: immunoSEQ multiplex PCR. The table shows approximately 70,000 clones, with about 90% occurring only once. The clonotype originates from an adult with an advanced solid tumor such as melanoma, head and neck, liver or kidney cancer. The starting material was CD4+ or CD8+ T cells sorted from blood, obtained in a trial of the OX40 agonist ivuxolimab.

Here the CDR3 DNA reads TGTGCCAGCAGTGAATTGGTGGTTAGCTCCTACAATGAGCAGTTCTTC. Its translation: CASSELVVSSYNEQFF. The rearrangement links TRBV25-1 to TRBJ2-1; D call uncertain. Germline values: CDR1 MGHDK, CDR2 SYGVNS. The CDR3 is 16 amino acids. V was pared by 1 base and J by 0 bases, with 10 bases between.